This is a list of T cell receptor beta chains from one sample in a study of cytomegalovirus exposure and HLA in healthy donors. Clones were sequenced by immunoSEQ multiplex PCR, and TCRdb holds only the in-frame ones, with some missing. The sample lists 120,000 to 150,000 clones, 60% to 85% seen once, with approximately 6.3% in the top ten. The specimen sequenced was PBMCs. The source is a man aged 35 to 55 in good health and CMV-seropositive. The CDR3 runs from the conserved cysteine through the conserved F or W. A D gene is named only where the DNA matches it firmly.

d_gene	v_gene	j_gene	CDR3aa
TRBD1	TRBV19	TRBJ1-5	CASSSREGATLNQPQHF
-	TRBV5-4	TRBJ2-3	CASSREVGTDTQYF
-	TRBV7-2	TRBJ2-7	CASSSLGVEQYF
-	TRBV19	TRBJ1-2	CASNEIGSGGYTF
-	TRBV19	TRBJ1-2	CASSATGFGYTF
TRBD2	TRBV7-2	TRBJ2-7	CASSLGGTSIYEQYF
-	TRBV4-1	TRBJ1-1	CASSHGLLEAFF
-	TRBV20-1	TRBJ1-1	CSLIQNTEAFF
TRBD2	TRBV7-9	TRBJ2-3	CASSLAVPPLAGGLGTQYF
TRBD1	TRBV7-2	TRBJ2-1	CASSVRQGSSYNEQFF
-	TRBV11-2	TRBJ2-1	CASSLDVAGGAFF
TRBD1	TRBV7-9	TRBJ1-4	CASSPGTGGEKLFF
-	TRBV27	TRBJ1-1	CASRYTGGYGTEAFF
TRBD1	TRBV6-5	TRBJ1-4	CASSYSRTGSEKLFF
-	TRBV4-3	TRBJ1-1	CASSQDRNSQNTEAFF
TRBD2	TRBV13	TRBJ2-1	CASSLVGTSGSGAEQFF
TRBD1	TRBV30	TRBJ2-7	CAWSVGTGVGVYEQYF
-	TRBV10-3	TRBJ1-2	CAISERGADGYTF
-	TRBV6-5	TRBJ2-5	CASKAGLETQYF
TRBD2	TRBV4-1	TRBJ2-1	CASSQDRTSGYNEQFF
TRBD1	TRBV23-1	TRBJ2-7	CANYFPGQGLGRSYEQYF
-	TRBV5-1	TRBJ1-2	CASSVSASGFNNGYTF
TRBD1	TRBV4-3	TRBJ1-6	CASSQEEGGNSPLHF
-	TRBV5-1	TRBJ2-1	CASSLVQTSDEQFF
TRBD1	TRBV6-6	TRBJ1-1	CASSYTGGTEAFF
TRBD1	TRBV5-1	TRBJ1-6	CASSALQGFSPLHF
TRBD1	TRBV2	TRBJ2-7	CASMRKGQGVEQYF
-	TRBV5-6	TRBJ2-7	CASSLEVVSRYEQYF
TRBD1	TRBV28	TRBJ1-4	CASSLPKDRVDEKLFF
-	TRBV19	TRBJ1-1	CASSISPRPEAFF
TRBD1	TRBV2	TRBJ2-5	CASSDKTGKGETQYF
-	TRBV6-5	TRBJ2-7	CASSYSGRITEQYF
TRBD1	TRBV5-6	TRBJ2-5	CASSWDRGAETQYF
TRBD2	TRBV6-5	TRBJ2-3	CASSSRLAARTQYF
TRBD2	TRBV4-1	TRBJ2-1	CASSGTLGSGSNNEQFF
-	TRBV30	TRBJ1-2	CASTTAGYTF
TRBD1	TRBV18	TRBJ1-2	CASSRDRVDLRYTF
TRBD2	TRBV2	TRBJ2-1	CASGGLGNNEQFF
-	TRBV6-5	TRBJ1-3	CASSYLPFGNTIYF
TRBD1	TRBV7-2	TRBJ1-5	CASSPDRVPNQPQHF
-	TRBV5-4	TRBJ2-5	CASSLEAGQETQYF